The clone carrying this T cell receptor beta chain was recorded once. Its antigen is undetermined. Time point noted: week 5, during vaccination. Each dose of the vaccine consisted of 300 ug of mutant IDH1 20-mer peptide, with topical imiquimod. Produced via immunoSEQ multiplex PCR; TCRdb's table is partial and in-frame only. The sample carries about 26,000 clones, 65% to 85% recorded once. Looked up from germline, CDR1 is SGHNT and CDR2 is YYREEE (reference sequence). V lost 0 bases to trimming and J lost 0 bases; unmatched junction nucleotides: 6. The CDR3 has 17 residues. The data derive from a study of a mutant IDH1 vaccine in newly diagnosed glioma. Study background: Before enrollment, the patients had been treated with radiotherapy alone, temozolomide alone, or both together. Most of them had received both.

The TCR comes from a middle-aged man with glioma. Some clones in this sample may be carry-over from other donors' samples. V is TRBV5-4 and J is TRBJ2-4, with TRBD2 matching over 7 bases. The specimen was PBMCs, collected from a glioma patient whose treatment included an IDH1 peptide vaccine. The CDR3 DNA is TGTGCCAGCAGCTTGGATCCGCGGGGGATAGCCAAAAACATTCAGTACTTC. Its translation: CASSLDPRGIAKNIQYF.